One sample yielded the 29 T cell receptor beta chains listed below, sequenced in a study of cytomegalovirus exposure and HLA in healthy donors. Primers for the PCR totalled 60 Vbeta and 13 Jbeta. Generated by immunoSEQ multiplex PCR, the TCRdb table keeps only in-frame clones and is missing some. The ten top clones account for around 3.5%, within a sample of about 120,000 clones. The sample taken for sequencing was PBMCs. The receptors derive from a man aged 25 to 45 in good health and CMV-seronegative.

The genes are TRBV6-1 and TRBJ2-3; 8 nucleotides align to TRBD2. The CDR3 loop spans 14 amino acids. V lost 7 bases and J lost 3; bases outside the gene matches: 6. The germline V gene encodes CDR1 MNHNS and CDR2 SASEGT. The CDR3 loop is CASNVAGGTDTQYF. CDR3 bases: TGTGCCAGCAACGTCGCGGGGGGTACAGATACGCAGTATTTT.

The gene calls are TRBV5-8 and TRBJ1-5; a weak D match, TRBD1 (6 bases). Trimming removed 7 bases at V and 3 bases at J, with 14 bases between. This CDR3 has 14 amino acids. CDR1 is SGHTS and CDR2 is YDEGEE in the germline V gene. The CDR3 spells CASGKQGFNQPQHF. The CDR3, as DNA: TGTGCCAGCGGAAAACAGGGATTCAATCAGCCCCAGCATTTT.

The genes are TRBV5-6 and TRBJ2-7; the D gene is possibly TRBD1 (6 bases). Trimming left V 4 bases short and J 3 bases short, with 14 bases between. Per germline, CDR1 SGHDT and CDR2 YYEEEE. The CDR3 extends over 14 amino acids. The CDR3 loop is CASSLGQLIYEQYF. The CDR3 bases are TGTGCCAGCAGCCTCGGACAGCTGATCTACGAGCAGTACTTC.

This rearrangement joins TRBV4-2 to TRBJ1-1; the D is unclear. Germline lookup yields CDR1 LGHNA and CDR2 YNFKEQ. Trimming took off 5 bases at V and 4 bases at J, with 14 bases between the two ends. The CDR3 consists of 14 residues. CDR3: CASSSRGSFTEAFF. The CDR3 coding sequence is TGTGCCAGCAGCTCAAGAGGAAGTTTCACTGAAGCTTTCTTT.

V is TRBV7-8 and J is TRBJ2-1; D is unclear. Germline loops: CDR1 SGHVS, CDR2 FQNEAQ. Trimming cost V 3 bases and J 4 bases, with 7 bases left between them. This CDR3 is 13 amino acids long. The CDR3 reads CASSFDKYNEQFF. The DNA for the CDR3 is TGTGCCAGCAGCTTTGACAAGTACAATGAGCAGTTCTTC.

This sequence joins TRBV5-4 and TRBJ2-7; D perhaps matches TRBD1 (6 bases). V lost 4 bases and J 2 bases, leaving 13 bases between the germline ends. The CDR3 consists of 14 residues. Germline values: CDR1 SGHNT, CDR2 YYREEE (reference sequence). Here the CDR3 DNA reads TGTGCCAGCAGCACTCGGCAGGGGCCCTACGAGCAGTACTTC. Its protein product is CASSTRQGPYEQYF.

The CDR3 sequence: CASSRQGSYGYTF. DNA of the CDR3: TGTGCCAGTAGCCGACAGGGGAGCTATGGCTACACCTTC. V usage is TRBV19 and J usage is TRBJ1-2; TRBD1 matches at 8 bases. The CDR3 totals 13 residues. The germline V gene has CDR1 LNHDA and CDR2 SQIVND (reference sequence). Germline trimming cut 6 bases from V and 4 bases from J; bases unmatched to any gene: 4. The full variable domain, in which reference TRBV19 and TRBJ1-2 provide the parts outside the CDR3, is DGGITQSPKYLFRKEGQNVTLSCEQNLNHDAMYWYRQDPGQGLRLIYYSQIVNDFQKGDIAEGYSVSREKKESFPLTVTSAQKNPTAFYLCASSRQGSYGYTFGSGTRLTVV.

The rearrangement joins TRBV2 to TRBJ1-2; TRBD1 matches 8 bases. Per germline, CDR1 SNHLY and CDR2 FYNNEI. The ends lost 5 bases at V and 8 bases at J; junction bases unmatched: 7. The CDR3 spans 13 residues. The CDR3 reads CASSQTGAFGYTF. In DNA form, the CDR3 reads TGTGCCAGCAGTCAGACAGGGGCCTTCGGCTACACCTTC.

This chain uses TRBV28 with TRBJ2-1; 9 nucleotides agree with TRBD2. Germline CDR1 and CDR2: MDHEN and SYDVKM. There are 14 residues in the CDR3. V lost 6 bases and J lost 8; bases outside the gene matches: 8. The CDR3 nucleotides are TGTGCCAGCAGGGGTAGCGGGGGCGTGCATGAGCAGTTCTTC. Translated: CASRGSGGVHEQFF.

The chain is built from TRBV7-7 and TRBJ2-5, with TRBD2 matching 10 bases. This CDR3 region has 17 residues. Germline V gene lookup returns CDR1 SSHAT and CDR2 FNYEAQ (reference sequence). V was clipped by 6 bases and J by 3 bases; unmatched bases: 13. This chain's CDR3 is CASRMELAGLQEETQYF. The CDR3, as DNA: TGTGCCAGCAGAATGGAACTAGCGGGGCTACAGGAAGAGACCCAGTACTTC.

The chain has TRBV30 and TRBJ2-3; D gene uncertain. Trimming removed 1 base at V and 0 bases at J, with 5 bases between. From germline, CDR1 is GTSNPN and CDR2 SVGIG (reference sequence). The CDR3 has 13 amino acids. CDR3 protein: CAWSAPSTDTQYF. In DNA form, the CDR3 reads TGTGCCTGGAGTGCCCCGAGCACAGATACGCAGTATTTT.

The chain employs TRBV19 and TRBJ2-2; possible D gene TRBD1, 5 bases. The CDR3 sequence is 14 residues long. V lost 8 bases to trimming and J lost 4 bases, with 14 bases between them. CDR1 and CDR2 (germline): LNHDA, SQIVND (reference sequence). CDR3 residues: CASSIAGPTGELFF. The CDR3 DNA sequence: TGTGCCAGTTCCATTGCAGGGCCCACCGGGGAGCTGTTTTTT.

The chain has TRBV11-2 and TRBJ2-3; 9 nucleotides align to TRBD2. With 3 bases clipped from V and 3 bases from J, the junction kept 7 bases outside the gene matches. This CDR3 contains 16 residues. The germline CDR1 and CDR2 sequences are SGHAT and FQNNGV. The CDR3 region has the DNA TGTGCCAGCAGCTTTTGGCGGGGGGGAGGGACAGATACGCAGTATTTT. This codes for CASSFWRGGGTDTQYF.

V and J are TRBV27 and TRBJ1-5; 7 bases are shared with TRBD1. Trimming took 2 bases from V and 4 from J; bases not matched to a gene: 2. This CDR3 comprises 14 residues. Germline V CDR1 and CDR2: MNHEY, SMNVEV (reference sequence). CDR3 in amino acids: CASSLQGENQPQHF. The CDR3 nucleotides are TGTGCCAGCAGTTTACAGGGGGAGAATCAGCCCCAGCATTTT.

The chain uses TRBV5-1 and TRBJ2-5; 12 bases align to TRBD2. Trimming removed 7 bases from V and 5 bases from J; junction bases left unmatched: 3. The CDR3 has 13 amino acids. Per germline, CDR1 SGHRS and CDR2 YFSETQ. CDR3 DNA sequence: TGCGCCAGCCAGACTAGCGGGGGCGAGACCCAGTACTTC. Translating gives CASQTSGGETQYF.

The chain employs TRBV5-6 and TRBJ1-5, with TRBD1 as a possible D gene (5 bases). CDR3 length: 14 amino acids. V dropped 7 bases and J dropped 5 bases, with 16 bases sitting between them. Germline V gives CDR1 SGHDT, CDR2 YYEEEE. The CDR3 DNA sequence: TGTGCCAGCCCGGGAAGCAGGGAGGATCAGCCCCAGCATTTT. It translates to CASPGSREDQPQHF.

V and J are TRBV7-2 and TRBJ2-7; 7 nucleotides align to TRBD1. V was clipped by 5 bases and J by 0 bases; unmatched bases: 7. The CDR3 is 15 residues long. Per germline, CDR1 SGHTA and CDR2 FQGNSA. This CDR3 is CASSQTGQASYEQYF. CDR3 in DNA: TGTGCCAGCAGCCAGACTGGACAGGCCTCCTACGAGCAGTACTTC. Combining the CDR3 with reference TRBV7-2 and TRBJ2-7 gives the whole variable domain GAGVSQSPSNKVTEKGKDVELRCDPISGHTALYWYRQSLGQGLEFLIYFQGNSAPDKSGLPSDRFSAERTGGSVSTLTIQRTQQEDSAVYLCASSQTGQASYEQYFGPGTRLTVT.

The rearrangement joins TRBV27 to TRBJ2-1, with 9 bases fitting TRBD1. The CDR3 runs 15 residues. V lost 5 bases to trimming and J lost 6 bases; unmatched junction nucleotides: 8. The germline V gene encodes CDR1 MNHEY and CDR2 SMNVEV (reference sequence). The CDR3 sequence is CASSPGTGFGNEQFF. In DNA, the CDR3 is TGTGCCAGCAGTCCCGGGACAGGGTTCGGCAATGAGCAGTTCTTC.

As regards this clone: Its ends do not fully match the called genes, so a read error is possible. The chain carries TRBV4-3 and TRBJ2-7; 11 bases fit TRBD2. This CDR3 has 15 residues. Germline V CDR1 and CDR2: LGHNA, YSLEER. The CDR3 loop is CASGQETSGVYEQYF. CDR3 in DNA: TGCGCCAGCGGCCAAGAGACTAGCGGGGTGTACGAGCAGTACTTC.

V is TRBV19 and J is TRBJ1-6; D may be TRBD1 (5 bases). This CDR3 is 13 amino acids long. Trimming removed 3 bases at V and 7 bases at J, with 7 bases between. CDR1 is LNHDA and CDR2 is SQIVND in the germline V gene (reference sequence). The CDR3 loop reads CASSIGANSPLHF. The CDR3, as DNA: TGTGCCAGTAGTATTGGGGCGAATTCACCCCTCCACTTT.

V and J are TRBV6-5 and TRBJ1-1; D is unresolved. Deletions cut 7 bases from V and 2 bases from J, with 8 bases between. Germline loops: CDR1 MNHEY, CDR2 SVGAGI. There are 12 residues in the CDR3. The CDR3 DNA reads TGTGCCAGCAAGAGGGCAAACACTGAAGCTTTCTTT. It translates to CASKRANTEAFF.

The V and J genes are TRBV18 and TRBJ1-6, with 9 bases lining up with TRBD1. This CDR3 has 14 residues. V gave up 1 base and J gave up 10 bases; unmatched junction bases: 2. CDR1 is KGHSH and CDR2 is LQKENI in the germline V gene. This chain's CDR3 is CASSPRQGESPLHF. The DNA for the CDR3 is TGTGCCAGCTCACCACGACAGGGGGAATCACCCCTCCACTTT.

The V gene is TRBV10-3, the J gene TRBJ2-3; D ambiguous. V lost 9 bases and J 2 bases, leaving 12 bases between the germline ends. Germline lookup yields CDR1 ENHRY and CDR2 SYGVKD. The CDR3 loop spans 13 amino acids. CDR3: CAISLEATDTQYF. In DNA form, the CDR3 reads TGTGCCATTTCGTTAGAGGCCACAGATACGCAGTATTTT.

This sequence joins TRBV4-1 and TRBJ1-4; 9 bases agree with TRBD1. Germline V gene data show CDR1 as MGHRA and CDR2 as YSYEKL. The V segment lost 0 bases and the J segment 6 bases; nucleotides outside the gene matches: 2. The CDR3 sequence is 15 residues long. The DNA for the CDR3 is TGCGCCAGCAGCCAAGACCGGACAGGGGATGAAAAACTGTTTTTT. Amino acids: CASSQDRTGDEKLFF.

This rearrangement joins TRBV10-3 to TRBJ1-6, with D maybe TRBD1 (6 bases). Germline V gene lookup returns CDR1 ENHRY and CDR2 SYGVKD. V was trimmed by 2 bases and J by 5 bases, leaving 7 bases between them. This CDR3 contains 14 residues. In DNA form, the CDR3 reads TGTGCCATCAGTGAGCAGGGGAATAATTCACCCCTCCACTTT. Its protein product is CAISEQGNNSPLHF.

This rearrangement joins TRBV7-2 to TRBJ1-5; TRBD1 matches at 9 bases. The CDR3 spans 15 residues. Germline V gene lookup returns CDR1 SGHTA and CDR2 FQGNSA. After removal of 4 bases from V and 4 bases from J, the junction contained 5 bases not matched to a gene. The CDR3: CASSSDRGKNQPQHF. In DNA form, the CDR3 reads TGTGCCAGCAGCTCGGACAGGGGAAAGAATCAGCCCCAGCATTTT.

V gene TRBV7-2 combines with J gene TRBJ1-2; 9 bases map to TRBD1. J was trimmed by 3 bases and V by 5 bases; bases with no gene match: 10. Germline lookup yields CDR1 SGHTA and CDR2 FQGNSA. The CDR3 spans 16 residues. The CDR3 coding sequence is TGTGCCAGCAGCCAGGGGCTGACAGGGGGTTACTATGGCTACACCTTC. This sequence encodes CASSQGLTGGYYGYTF.

V gene TRBV7-3 combines with J gene TRBJ2-3; D not resolved. The V end was cut by 0 bases, the J end by 4 bases, with 5 bases between. Germline lookup yields CDR1 SGHTA and CDR2 FQGTGA. The CDR3 runs to 13 residues. CDR3 nucleotides: TGTGCCAGCAGCTTAACTCCCGCAGATACGCAGTATTTT. Protein: CASSLTPADTQYF. Full variable domain (remainder filled in from reference TRBV7-3 and TRBJ2-3): GAGVSQTPSNKVTEKGKYVELRCDPISGHTALYWYRQSLGQGPEFLIYFQGTGAADDSGLPNDRFFAVRPEGSVSTLKIQRTERGDSAVYLCASSLTPADTQYFGPGTRLTVL.

The chain links TRBV5-1 to TRBJ2-2, with D hard to call. The V end was cut by 5 bases, the J end by 4 bases, with 9 bases between. The CDR3 extends over 13 amino acids. CDR1 and CDR2 (germline): SGHRS, YFSETQ. The CDR3 nucleotides read TGCGCCAGCAGGCCCGGTACCACCGGGGAGCTGTTTTTT. Translated: CASRPGTTGELFF.